The 30 T cell receptor beta chains in this list originate from one sample, sequenced in a study of T cell repertoires in cytomegalovirus infection. These receptors have no identified antigens. One entry per CDR3 protein results from TCRdb running MiXCR on the reads. The profile shows some 800,000 distinct CDR3 sequences, about 31% of them singletons. The specimen was cultured CD8+ T cells from PBMCs, collected from culture after CMV antigen stimulation. These receptors all stem from a human donor in good health (CMV status not recorded). Some clones in this sample may be carry-over from other donors' samples.

The chain is built from TRBV4-1 and TRBJ1-1; no reliable D call. CDR1 MGHRA and CDR2 YSYEKL come from the germline V gene. The CDR3 loop spans 12 amino acids. Trimming left V 0 bases short and J 6 bases short, with 5 bases between. The CDR3 reads CASSQDSAEAFF. The CDR3 region has the DNA TGCGCCAGCAGCCAAGACTCCGCTGAAGCTTTCTTT.

This clonotype was observed at least ten times. This chain connects TRBV7-9 to TRBJ2-3, with 7 positions matching TRBD2. Germline V lookup: CDR1 SEHNR, CDR2 FQNEAQ (reference sequence). The CDR3 loop spans 14 amino acids. With V trimmed by 1 base and J by 8 bases, 6 bases remained unmatched. Here the CDR3 DNA reads TGTGCCAGCAGCTTAGTGGGAGGGCCGGGTACGCAGTATTTT. This encodes CASSLVGGPGTQYF.

As to this clonotype: In this CDR3 the conserved last residue, phenylalanine or tryptophan, is missing, so a read error is likely. The chain recombines TRBV28 with TRBJ1-5; 9 nucleotides align to TRBD1. V gave up 2 bases and J gave up 3 bases; unmatched junction bases: 2. The CDR3 consists of 15 residues. Germline CDR1 and CDR2: MDHEN and SYDVKM. CDR3 in amino acids: CASSLGQGYNQPQHS. CDR3 sequence (DNA): TGTGCCAGCAGTTTAGGACAGGGGTACAATCAGCCCCAGCATTCT.

J is TRBJ1-2 and V is TRBV11-2, with a tentative D call TRBD1 (5 bases). The germline CDR1 and CDR2 sequences are SGHAT and FQNNGV. This CDR3 has 17 residues. The ends were cut back, 5 bases at V and 4 bases at J, with 23 bases in the middle. The CDR3 sequence is CASSVQGKPNIAYGYTF. The DNA for the CDR3 is TGTGCCAGCAGCGTTCAGGGAAAGCCCAACATAGCCTATGGCTACACCTTC.

This clonotype appeared many times. V usage is TRBV7-2 and J usage is TRBJ2-2; no clear D gene. Germline V gives CDR1 SGHTA, CDR2 FQGNSA. CDR3 length equals 12 residues. Trimming cost V 3 bases and J 6 bases, with 5 bases left between them. In nucleotides, the CDR3 is TGTGCCAGCAGCTTCACAGCCGGGGAGCTGTTTTTT. Translated, it gives CASSFTAGELFF.

This clonotype occurred a few times. The V gene is TRBV6-2 or TRBV6-3, the J gene TRBJ2-7; D may be TRBD2 (6 bases). Trimming took 2 bases from V and 3 from J, leaving 8 bases between them. The CDR3 covers 13 residues. Germline CDR1 MNHEY, CDR2 SVGEGT. CDR3 nucleotide sequence: TGTGCCAGCAGTTACGCGGGGAACTACGAGCAGTACGTC. Translation: CASSYAGNYEQYV.

With respect to this clonotype: One end of the junction varies from germline; a read error may be responsible. The chain is built from TRBV12-3 or TRBV12-4 and TRBJ2-1, with 7 bases aligning to TRBD2. The CDR3 consists of 14 residues. CDR3 sequence: CVSSSGGSNNEQFF. The CDR3 coding sequence is TGTGTCAGCAGTTCCGGGGGGTCGAACAATGAGCAGTTCTTC.

The rearrangement links TRBV6-2 or TRBV6-3 to TRBJ1-6, with D perhaps matching TRBD1 (5 bases). Trimming left V 6 bases short and J 10 bases short, with 19 bases between. The CDR3 runs 15 residues. Germline CDR1 is MNHEY and CDR2 is SVGEGT. The CDR3 DNA reads TGTGCCAGCAGCCAAACCGGGACGGCGGGATCACCCCTCCACTTT. Protein sequence: CASSQTGTAGSPLHF.

This clonotype was picked up a small number of times. This chain joins TRBV27 and TRBJ1-2, with unresolved D. Germline V gene lookup returns CDR1 MNHEY and CDR2 SMNVEV (reference sequence). The CDR3 consists of 13 residues. The V end was cut by 4 bases, the J end by 7 bases, with 13 bases between. The chain's CDR3 is CASSWTRFGGYTF. CDR3 bases: TGTGCCAGCAGTTGGACCCGTTTTGGTGGCTACACCTTC.

The chain links TRBV7-2 to TRBJ2-7, with 7 bases lining up with TRBD2. The CDR3 spans 15 residues. In germline, CDR1 is SGHTA, CDR2 FQGNSA. V shed 1 base and J 3 bases; nucleotides not matched to a gene: 6. The CDR3 region is CASSLELAKGYEQYF. DNA of the CDR3: TGTGCCAGCAGCTTAGAACTAGCGAAGGGCTACGAGCAGTACTTC.

The CDR3 region is CASSRTGIFNEKLFF. Written as DNA, the CDR3 is TGTGCCAGCAGTCGGACGGGGATCTTCAATGAAAAACTGTTTTTT. The gene calls are TRBV6-2 or TRBV6-3 and TRBJ1-4, with D unresolved. CDR3 length: 15 amino acids. Deletions cut 5 bases from V and 5 bases from J, with 15 bases between. CDR1 is MNHEY, CDR2 SVGEGT, per germline.

V and J are TRBV6-1 and TRBJ2-7; TRBD1 or TRBD2 may be the D gene (5 bases each). Germline V CDR1 and CDR2: MNHNS, SASEGT. CDR3 size: 15 residues. V shed 6 bases and J shed 0 bases, with 15 bases lying between them. The CDR3 DNA sequence: TGTGCCAGCAGATTAAACCCAGGGAGCTCCTACGAGCAGTACGTC. Translation gives CASRLNPGSSYEQYV.

This clonotype occurred a few times. The rearrangement links TRBV5-4 to TRBJ1-4; 7 bases are shared with TRBD1. The CDR3 is 17 amino acids. Trimming cost V 4 bases and J 0 bases; bases outside gene matches: 9. Germline V lookup: CDR1 SGHNT, CDR2 YYREEE (reference sequence). The CDR3 reads CASSPWTGRATNEKLFF. The CDR3 DNA reads TGTGCCAGCAGCCCCTGGACAGGCCGTGCAACTAATGAAAAACTGTTTTTT.

This chain joins TRBV7-6 and TRBJ2-7; D perhaps matches TRBD2 (5 bases). The CDR3 has 16 amino acids. V was pared by 4 bases and J by 0 bases, with 16 bases between. Germline values: CDR1 SGHVS, CDR2 FNYEAQ. The CDR3 nucleotides are TGTGCCAGCAGCTATACGGAGCGGATGAGCTCCTACGAGCAGTACTTC. This gives the protein CASSYTERMSSYEQYF. The full variable domain, with the rest looked up from reference TRBV7-6 and TRBJ2-7, is GAGVSQSPRYKVTKRGQDVALRCDPISGHVSLYWYRQALGQGPEFLTYFNYEAQQDKSGLPNDRFSAERPEGSISTLTIQRTEQRDSAMYRCASSYTERMSSYEQYFGPGTRLTVT.

Points on this clonotype: The junction departs from the called germline gene at one end, perhaps through a read error. The rearrangement uses TRBV10-2 and TRBJ1-5; D is perhaps TRBD1 (6 bases). The CDR3 is 15 amino acids. Germline lookup yields CDR1 WSHSY and CDR2 SAAADI. CDR3 bases: TGTGCCAGCAGTGAGGGGGGCTATAGCAATCAGCCCCAGCATTTT. Its translation: CASSEGGYSNQPQHF.

The chain combines TRBV6-2 or TRBV6-3 with TRBJ1-1, with TRBD1 as a possible D gene (5 bases). The CDR3 contains 15 residues. The V gene's germline CDR1 is MNHEY and CDR2 SVGEGT. The V gene lost 2 bases and the J gene lost 1 base, with 11 bases spanning the gap. The CDR3 reads CASSYLAGSNTEAFF. The CDR3 DNA sequence: TGTGCCAGCAGTTACCTCGCAGGGTCGAACACTGAAGCTTTCTTT.

There are a few counts of this clonotype. This chain links TRBV9 with TRBJ2-5; 11 bases fit TRBD2. The germline V gene encodes CDR1 SGDLS and CDR2 YYNGEE. With 0 bases clipped from V and 3 bases from J, the junction kept 7 bases outside the gene matches. The CDR3 has 17 amino acids. The CDR3 nucleotides read TGTGCCAGCAGCGTAGATGGCGGGACTAGCGGAAAAGAGACCCAGTACTTC. Translation gives CASSVDGGTSGKETQYF.

Only a few counts were recorded for this clonotype. V usage is TRBV11-2 and J usage is TRBJ2-5; 9 bases line up with TRBD2. The CDR3 is 17 amino acids. Germline trimming cut 1 base from V and 4 bases from J; bases unmatched to any gene: 10. CDR1 and CDR2 from the germline V gene are SGHAT and FQNNGV. The CDR3 bases are TGTGCCAGCAGCTTAGTTGGCATGCGGGGGGGAGGAGAGACCCAGTACTTC. Encoded protein: CASSLVGMRGGGETQYF.

The chain couples TRBV7-9 to TRBJ1-1; D possibly corresponds to TRBD1 (6 bases). The length of the CDR3 is 15 residues. Germline-derived CDR1 and CDR2 are SEHNR and FQNEAQ (reference sequence). V lost 5 bases to trimming and J lost 7 bases, with 20 bases between them. The DNA for the CDR3 is TGTGCCAGCAGCCCGTTACAGGGACCCTCCCTTGAAGCTTTCTTT. It translates to CASSPLQGPSLEAFF.

This clonotype was observed a handful of times. This rearrangement joins TRBV19 to TRBJ2-6; D is perhaps TRBD2 (5 bases). CDR1 is LNHDA, CDR2 SQIVND, per germline (reference sequence). The length of the CDR3 is 20 residues. The ends were cut back, 4 bases at V and 2 bases at J, with 24 bases in the middle. This CDR3 is CASSTSLFREPRPGANVLTF. CDR3 DNA sequence: TGTGCCAGTAGTACCTCACTCTTCCGGGAACCTAGGCCTGGGGCCAACGTCCTGACTTTC. The full variable domain, completed using reference TRBV19 and TRBJ2-6, is DGGITQSPKYLFRKEGQNVTLSCEQNLNHDAMYWYRQDPGQGLRLIYYSQIVNDFQKGDIAEGYSVSREKKESFPLTVTSAQKNPTAFYLCASSTSLFREPRPGANVLTFGAGSRLTVL.

CDR3 in DNA: TGCAGTGCTAGAGAGTCTGGGGGGGGCTTCTTT. This encodes CSARESGGGFF. J is TRBJ1-1 and V is TRBV20-1; maybe TRBD1 (6 bases). V shed 0 bases and J shed 14 bases, with 13 bases lying between them. The CDR3 loop spans 11 amino acids. Germline CDR1 reads DFQATT; CDR2 reads SNEGSKA (reference sequence).

Points on this clonotype: A much more abundant neighbour one base away suggests this may be a read error. The V call is TRBV7-2, the J call TRBJ1-2, with D maybe TRBD1 (5 bases). There are 16 residues in the CDR3. V was cut by 4 bases and J by 6 bases, with 21 bases left in between. Germline V lookup: CDR1 SGHTA, CDR2 FQGNSA. CDR3 in DNA: TGTGCCAGCAGCTACCGGACCGGGGCATTAAACCATGGCTACACCTTC. Its translation: CASSYRTGALNHGYTF. The full variable domain, completed using reference TRBV7-2 and TRBJ1-2, is GAGVSQSPSNKVTEKGKDVELRCDPISGHTALYWYRQSLGQGLEFLIYFQGNSAPDKSGLPSDRFSAERTGGSVSTLTIQRTQQEDSAVYLCASSYRTGALNHGYTFGSGTRLTVV.

The rearrangement links TRBV27 to TRBJ1-1, with D perhaps matching TRBD1 (5 bases). In germline, CDR1 is MNHEY, CDR2 SMNVEV (reference sequence). The CDR3 sequence is 14 residues long. The ends were cut back, 8 bases at V and 6 bases at J, with 19 bases in the middle. The CDR3 loop is CASFYSAGFAEAFF. The CDR3 DNA follows: TGTGCCAGCTTCTACTCAGCAGGGTTCGCTGAAGCTTTCTTT.

This clonotype was seen more than once but under ten times. CDR3 loop: CASSGDTHSNQPQHF. The CDR3 nucleotides are TGTGCCAGCAGTGGGGACACCCACAGCAATCAGCCCCAGCATTTT. The chain links TRBV6-2 or TRBV6-3 to TRBJ1-5; maybe TRBD1 (6 bases). CDR1 is MNHEY, CDR2 SVGEGT, per germline. The CDR3 consists of 15 residues. Trimming shortened V by 5 bases and J by 1 base, and 12 bases separated the two germline ends.

This clonotype has ten or more counts. This chain connects TRBV27 to TRBJ1-2; 7 nucleotides match TRBD1. V lost 4 bases to trimming and J lost 2 bases; unmatched junction nucleotides: 13. The length of the CDR3 is 17 residues. The germline CDR1 and CDR2 sequences are MNHEY and SMNVEV (reference sequence). The CDR3 region is CASSSPPGRGGNYGYTF. CDR3 coding DNA: TGTGCCAGCAGTTCACCCCCTGGGAGAGGGGGCAACTATGGCTACACCTTC.

The rearrangement joins TRBV27 to TRBJ1-1; D is possibly TRBD1 (6 bases). This CDR3 region has 13 residues. The germline CDR1 and CDR2 sequences are MNHEY and SMNVEV (reference sequence). The V and J ends lost 0 bases and 8 bases respectively, with 10 bases between them. In nucleotides, the CDR3 is TGTGCCAGCAGTTTATCGGTCCAGGGGGAAGCTTTCTTT. Residues: CASSLSVQGEAFF.

This clonotype was counted only a few times. This chain links TRBV6-1 with TRBJ2-7, with D perhaps matching TRBD1 (6 bases). The CDR3 is made up of 14 amino acids. Germline CDR1 and CDR2: MNHNS and SASEGT. Trimming shortened V by 3 bases and J by 2 bases, and 11 bases separated the two germline ends. Here the CDR3 DNA reads TGTGCCAGCAGTGAGCTGGGGGCGGCCTACGAGCAGTACTTC. Translation gives CASSELGAAYEQYF.

The rearrangement uses TRBV6-2 or TRBV6-3 and TRBJ2-1; TRBD2 agrees at 12 bases. This CDR3 is built from 17 residues. Germline V gives CDR1 MNHEY, CDR2 SVGEGT. J gave up 7 bases and V 2 bases, and 9 bases lay outside the gene matches. The chain's CDR3 is CASSYPPGTSGPNEQFF. In nucleotides, the CDR3 is TGTGCCAGCAGTTACCCTCCCGGGACTAGCGGGCCTAATGAGCAGTTCTTC.

This chain connects TRBV27 to TRBJ1-5; D is unresolved. The CDR3 contains 13 residues. V dropped 3 bases and J dropped 4 bases, with 7 bases sitting between them. Looked up from germline, CDR1 is MNHEY and CDR2 is SMNVEV (reference sequence). DNA for the CDR3: TGTGCCAGCAGTTTTAGTCAGAATCAGCCCCAGCATTTT. Protein: CASSFSQNQPQHF.

This chain links TRBV6-2 or TRBV6-3 with TRBJ1-1; D remains ambiguous. The CDR3 contains 14 residues. Germline V gives CDR1 MNHEY, CDR2 SVGEGT. Trimming took 10 bases from V and 3 from J, leaving 18 bases between them. CDR3: CATGEVGDYTEAFF. The CDR3 DNA reads TGTGCCACCGGGGAGGTGGGAGATTACACTGAAGCTTTCTTT.